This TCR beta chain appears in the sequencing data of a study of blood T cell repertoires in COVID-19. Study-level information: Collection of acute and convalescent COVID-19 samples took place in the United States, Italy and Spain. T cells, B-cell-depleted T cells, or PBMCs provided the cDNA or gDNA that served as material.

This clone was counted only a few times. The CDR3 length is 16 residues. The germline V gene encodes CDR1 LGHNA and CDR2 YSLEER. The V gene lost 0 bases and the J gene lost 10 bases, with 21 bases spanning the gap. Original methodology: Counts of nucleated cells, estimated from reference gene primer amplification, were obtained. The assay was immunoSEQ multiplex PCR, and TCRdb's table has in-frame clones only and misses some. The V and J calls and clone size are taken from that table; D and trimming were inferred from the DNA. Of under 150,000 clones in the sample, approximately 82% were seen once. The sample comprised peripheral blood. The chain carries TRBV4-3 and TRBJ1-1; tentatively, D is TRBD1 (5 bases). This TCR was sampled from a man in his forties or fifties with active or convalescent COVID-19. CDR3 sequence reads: CASSQDHSGGFARAFF. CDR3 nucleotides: TGCGCCAGCAGCCAAGACCACAGCGGGGGGTTCGCTAGAGCTTTCTTT.